This TCR beta chain originates from a study of cytomegalovirus exposure and HLA in healthy donors. Overall study: The same platform as the approximately 670 first-cohort repertoires was used for the 95 to 150 validation repertoires, a later analysis reported.

The approximately 120-subject validation cohort, separate from the roughly 670-subject first cohort, included the donors. Details on this clone: What it recognizes is unknown.

The CDR3 length is 15 residues. Trimming shortened V by 1 base and J by 5 bases, and 13 bases separated the two germline ends. Germline CDR1 and CDR2: MDHEN and SYDVKM. Findings and caveats of the study: The investigators catalogued 150 to 200 TCR beta chains as cytomegalovirus-associated.

The table came from immunoSEQ multiplex PCR; TCRdb's copy has only in-frame clones and leaves some out. The sample carries 100,000 to 130,000 clones, 90% to 96% recorded once. The sequence came from a young woman in good health and CMV-seronegative. The specimen sequenced was PBMCs. The rearrangement joins TRBV28 to TRBJ2-3, with D possibly being TRBD2 (6 bases). The CDR3 DNA reads as TGTGCCAGCAGTTTATTGCGGGGCGCGGGAGATACGCAGTATTTT. Amino acids: CASSLLRGAGDTQYF.